This entry lists 10 T cell receptor beta chains sequenced from one sample in a study of T cells after posttransplantation cyclophosphamide. Method: immunoSEQ multiplex PCR; TCRdb's copy keeps in-frame clones and lacks some. The top ten clones hold 2.9% of a sample with approximately 50,000 clones, 94% of them seen once. The specimen sequenced was PBMCs. Receptor source: a woman in her twenties or thirties in good health and a related stem cell transplant donor.

The J gene is TRBJ2-3, the V gene TRBV7-2, with 15 nucleotides matching TRBD2. Losses at the gene ends were 4 bases for V and 5 bases for J; bases not matched to a gene: 1. CDR3 length: 15 amino acids. CDR1 and CDR2 from the germline V gene are SGHTA and FQGNSA. The CDR3 bases are TGTGCCAGCAGCTGGACTAGCGGGGGGGGAGATACGCAGTATTTT. Translated: CASSWTSGGGDTQYF.

In its sample, this clone was seen once. V and J are TRBV4-3 and TRBJ1-3; 8 bases are shared with TRBD1. The length of the CDR3 is 16 residues. The germline V gene encodes CDR1 LGHNA and CDR2 YSLEER. Trimming at V came to 0 bases and at J to 6 bases, leaving 7 bases not matched to a gene. The CDR3, as DNA: TGCGCCAGCAGCCAAGATCTTGACAGGGGCCAAAACACCATATATTTT. It translates to CASSQDLDRGQNTIYF.

The chain is built from TRBV6-1 and TRBJ1-1, with 9 nucleotides matching TRBD1. V lost 4 bases to trimming and J lost 0 bases; unmatched junction nucleotides: 9. CDR3 size: 17 residues. Germline-derived CDR1 and CDR2 are MNHNS and SASEGT. The DNA of the CDR3 is TGTGCCAGCAGTGCCGCACGACAGGGGGATTTGAACACTGAAGCTTTCTTT. This gives the protein CASSAARQGDLNTEAFF.

This clone was observed once. This chain joins TRBV28 and TRBJ1-2, with D possibly matching TRBD1 (5 bases). This CDR3 contains 13 residues. Trimming cost V 6 bases and J 3 bases, with 11 bases left between them. Germline-derived CDR1 and CDR2 are MDHEN and SYDVKM. CDR3: CASRVGLDYGYTF. As DNA, the CDR3 is TGTGCCAGCAGGGTGGGGCTTGACTATGGCTACACCTTC.

V is TRBV5-4 and J is TRBJ2-7; TRBD2 agrees at 8 bases. Germline trimming cut 2 bases from V and 1 base from J; bases unmatched to any gene: 5. CDR1 is SGHNT, CDR2 YYREEE, per germline (reference sequence). The CDR3 consists of 15 residues. CDR3 loop: CASSLVAGFSYEQYF. The DNA of the CDR3 is TGTGCCAGCAGCTTAGTAGCGGGGTTTTCCTACGAGCAGTACTTC. The variable domain in full, with the rest retrieved from reference TRBV5-4 and TRBJ2-7, is ETGVTQSPTHLIKTRGQQVTLRCSSQSGHNTVSWYQQALGQGPQFIFQYYREEENGRGNFPPRFSGLQFPNYSSELNVNALELDDSALYLCASSLVAGFSYEQYFGPGTRLTVT.

The chain carries TRBV10-3 and TRBJ2-1; D is perhaps TRBD1 (5 bases). CDR1 is ENHRY and CDR2 is SYGVKD in the germline V gene. V was shortened by 0 bases and J by 7 bases, with 13 bases between the two germline ends. The CDR3 consists of 15 residues. CDR3 region: CAISESGIGANEQFF. CDR3 coding DNA: TGTGCCATCAGTGAGTCGGGTATAGGGGCAAATGAGCAGTTCTTC.

This chain connects TRBV27 to TRBJ1-5; D is unclear. V lost 3 bases, J lost 4 bases, and 19 bases lay in between. Germline V gene sequence: CDR1 MNHEY, CDR2 SMNVEV (reference sequence). The CDR3 contains 17 residues. The CDR3 spells CASSFRSKQIGNQPQHF. The CDR3 DNA sequence: TGTGCCAGCAGTTTTCGGAGCAAACAAATCGGTAATCAGCCCCAGCATTTT.

This chain links TRBV30 with TRBJ1-2; D ambiguous. The germline V gene encodes CDR1 GTSNPN and CDR2 SVGIG (reference sequence). Trimming removed 2 bases at V and 8 bases at J, with 9 bases between. The CDR3 loop spans 11 amino acids. CDR3 nucleotides: TGTGCCTGGAGTACTAGAGGGGGCTACACCTTC. Translation: CAWSTRGGYTF.

V and J are TRBV10-3 and TRBJ2-3; D not resolved. Trimming removed 6 bases from V and 4 bases from J, with 14 bases in between. This CDR3 is 14 amino acids long. Germline V CDR1 and CDR2: ENHRY, SYGVKD. The CDR3 protein is CAIREPNFPDTQYF. The CDR3 DNA sequence: TGTGCCATCAGAGAACCTAACTTTCCAGATACGCAGTATTTT.

This sequence joins TRBV9 and TRBJ2-3; 12 bases agree with TRBD1. The V gene end was trimmed by 0 bases and the J gene end by 3 bases; junction bases not matched to a gene: 2. Germline CDR1 reads SGDLS; CDR2 reads YYNGEE. The CDR3 consists of 16 residues. The DNA of the CDR3 is TGTGCCAGCAGCGTAGAGGGACAGGGGGCAACAGATACGCAGTATTTT. Its protein is CASSVEGQGATDTQYF. Full variable domain (missing parts from reference TRBV9 and TRBJ2-3): DSGVTQTPKHLITATGQRVTLRCSPRSGDLSVYWYQQSLDQGLQFLIQYYNGEERAKGNILERFSAQQFPDLHSELNLSSLELGDSALYFCASSVEGQGATDTQYFGPGTRLTVL.